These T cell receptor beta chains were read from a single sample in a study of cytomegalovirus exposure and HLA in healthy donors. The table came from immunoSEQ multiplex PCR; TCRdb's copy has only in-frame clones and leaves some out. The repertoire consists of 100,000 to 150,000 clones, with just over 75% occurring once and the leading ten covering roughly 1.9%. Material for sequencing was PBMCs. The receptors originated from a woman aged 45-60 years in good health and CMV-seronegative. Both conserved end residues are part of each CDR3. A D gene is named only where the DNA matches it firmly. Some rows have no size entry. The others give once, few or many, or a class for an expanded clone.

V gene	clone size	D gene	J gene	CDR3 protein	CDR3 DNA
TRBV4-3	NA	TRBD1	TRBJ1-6	CASSQRGQGAKNSPLHF	TGCGCCAGCAGCCAAAGGGGACAGGGGGCTAAAAATTCACCCCTCCACTTT
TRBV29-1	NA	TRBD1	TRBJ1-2	CSVEERQGYYGYPF	TGCAGCGTTGAAGAGAGACAGGGCTACTATGGCTACCCCTTC
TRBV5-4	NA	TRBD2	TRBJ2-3	CASSLVAGFTDTQYF	TGTGCCAGCAGCTTGGTAGCGGGCTTCACAGATACGCAGTATTTT
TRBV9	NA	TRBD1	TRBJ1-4	CASSGTGVGEKLFF	TGTGCCAGCAGCGGCACAGGGGTAGGCGAAAAACTGTTTTTT
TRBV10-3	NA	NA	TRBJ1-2	CAIRTTSANYGYTF	TGTGCCATCAGGACAACGTCCGCTAACTATGGCTACACCTTC
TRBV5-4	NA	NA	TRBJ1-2	CASSINRRDGYTF	TGTGCCAGCAGCATAAACAGGAGGGATGGCTACACCTTC
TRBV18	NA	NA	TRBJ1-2	CASSPRKDRVANYGYTF	TGTGCCAGCTCACCACGAAAGGACAGAGTAGCTAACTATGGCTACACCTTC
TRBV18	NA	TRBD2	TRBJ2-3	CASSSGLAGGPNTQYF	TGTGCCAGCTCATCGGGACTAGCGGGAGGGCCGAATACGCAGTATTTT
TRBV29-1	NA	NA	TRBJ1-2	CSVRWSNYGYPF	TGCAGCGTCCGATGGTCTAACTATGGCTACCCCTTC
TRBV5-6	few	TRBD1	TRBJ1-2	CASSLTGGVTSYGYTF	TGTGCCAGCAGCCTTACAGGGGGCGTTACGTCCTATGGCTACACCTTC
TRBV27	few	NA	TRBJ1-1	CASSAGVTEAFF	TGTGCCAGCAGTGCAGGGGTCACTGAAGCTTTCTTT
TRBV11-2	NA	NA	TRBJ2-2	CASSLAGQNTGELFF	TGTGCCAGCAGCTTAGCGGGACAGAACACCGGGGAGCTGTTTTTT
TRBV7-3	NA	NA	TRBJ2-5	CASSLSGGQETQYF	TGTGCCAGCAGCTTATCCGGGGGCCAAGAGACCCAGTACTTC
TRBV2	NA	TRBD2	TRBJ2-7	CAGTSGRANEQYF	TGTGCCGGCACTAGCGGGAGGGCCAACGAGCAGTACTTC
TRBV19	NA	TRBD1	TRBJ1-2	CASRTADRGPYGYTF	TGTGCCAGTAGGACCGCGGACAGGGGGCCCTATGGCTACACCTTC
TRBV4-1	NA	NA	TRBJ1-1	CASSQEPGHTEAFF	TGCGCCAGCAGCCAAGAGCCAGGGCACACTGAAGCTTTCTTT
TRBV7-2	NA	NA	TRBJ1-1	CASSLGQTMNTEAFF	TGTGCCAGCAGCTTAGGACAGACGATGAACACTGAAGCTTTCTTT
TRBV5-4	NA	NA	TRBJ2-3	CASSSGGNTDTQYF	TGTGCCAGCAGTTCTGGGGGCAACACAGATACGCAGTATTTT
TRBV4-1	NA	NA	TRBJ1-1	CASSQDSGKNTEAFF	TGCGCCAGCAGCCAAGATTCAGGGAAGAACACTGAAGCTTTCTTT
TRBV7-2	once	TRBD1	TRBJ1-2	CASSYGDSSAQSQF	TGTGCCAGCAGCTATGGGGACAGTTCGGCACAGTCACAATTC
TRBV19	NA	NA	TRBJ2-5	CASRGARSRGETQYF	TGTGCCAGTAGGGGTGCGCGATCACGGGGAGAGACCCAGTACTTC
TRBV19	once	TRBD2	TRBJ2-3	CASSRRLAGEDWTDTQYF	TGTGCCAGTAGCCGACGGTTAGCGGGAGAAGACTGGACAGATACGCAGTATTTT
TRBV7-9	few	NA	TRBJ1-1	CASSLLTSNTEAFF	TGTGCCAGCAGCTTACTTACTTCGAACACTGAAGCTTTCTTT
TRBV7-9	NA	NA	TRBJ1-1	CASSPITPRNTEAFF	TGTGCCAGCAGCCCCATTACCCCGCGGAACACTGAAGCTTTCTTT